These 28 T cell receptor beta chains came from one sample sequenced in a study of beta chain features in type 1 diabetes. The sequenced template was cDNA made from the entire isolated RNA. Method: immunoSEQ multiplex PCR; TCRdb's copy keeps in-frame clones and lacks some. The profile shows roughly 220,000 clones, 15% to 20% of them singletons. Their antigen targets remain unknown. Points from the study as a whole: Across all four CD4+ subsets, people with type 1 diabetes showed modestly shorter TCRB CDR3s.

Material: naive CD4+ T cells from blood. The receptors originated from a man aged 25 to 40 with type 1 diabetes.

The chain joins TRBV28 to TRBJ2-7; D perhaps matches TRBD1 (5 bases). V was trimmed by 9 bases and J by 12 bases, leaving 21 bases between them. The CDR3 covers 12 residues. Germline loops: CDR1 MDHEN, CDR2 SYDVKM. For the CDR3, the DNA is TGTGCCAGTTACTTGGGTTTACAGGCAATGTACTTC. It yields the protein CASYLGLQAMYF.

The chain links TRBV25-1 to TRBJ1-1; no definite D call. Germline CDR1 is MGHDK and CDR2 is SYGVNS. V was cut by 4 bases and J by 4 bases, with 10 bases left in between. The CDR3 totals 13 residues. The CDR3: CASSAAGVTEAFF. Written as DNA, the CDR3 is TGTGCCAGCAGTGCCGCCGGGGTCACTGAAGCTTTCTTT.

The chain combines TRBV4-1 with TRBJ2-1; D unclear. The germline gives CDR1 MGHRA, CDR2 YSYEKL. V was trimmed by 0 bases and J by 5 bases, leaving 5 bases between them. The CDR3 contains 13 residues. This CDR3 reads CASSQDPHNEQFF. The CDR3, as DNA: TGCGCCAGCAGCCAAGATCCACACAATGAGCAGTTCTTC.

Regarding this clone: The same CDR3 is also encoded by other DNA sequences in this sample. CDR3 sequence: CSAGTGVNYGYTF. The CDR3 coding sequence is TGCAGCGCCGGGACAGGGGTAAACTATGGCTACACCTTC. The chain uses TRBV29-1 and TRBJ1-2; 10 bases map to TRBD1. The CDR3 extends over 13 amino acids. Losses at the gene ends were 7 bases for V and 2 bases for J; bases not matched to a gene: 4. From germline, CDR1 is SQVTM and CDR2 ANQGSEA. Combining the CDR3 with reference TRBV29-1 and TRBJ1-2 gives the whole variable domain SAVISQKPSRDICQRGTSLTIQCQVDSQVTMMFWYRQQPGQSLTLIATANQGSEATYESGFVIDKFPISRPNLTFSTLTVSNMSPEDSSIYLCSAGTGVNYGYTFGSGTRLTVV.

This clone was seen only a few times. This rearrangement joins TRBV7-9 to TRBJ2-5; unclear D gene. From germline, CDR1 is SEHNR and CDR2 FQNEAQ (reference sequence). The V end lost 4 bases, the J end lost 2 bases, and 8 bases lay between the germline ends. The CDR3 is 13 amino acids. The DNA of the CDR3 is TGTGCCAGCAGCTGGTCGCAGCAAGAGACCCAGTACTTC. It is translated as CASSWSQQETQYF.

The chain couples TRBV11-2 to TRBJ1-1; perhaps TRBD1 as D (6 bases). This CDR3 is built from 13 residues. The V and J ends lost 4 bases and 1 base respectively, with 7 bases between them. Germline assignment: CDR1 SGHAT and CDR2 FQNNGV. The CDR3 region has the DNA TGTGCCAGCAGCTCGGACAGGAACACTGAAGCTTTCTTT. Its protein product is CASSSDRNTEAFF. The variable domain in full, with the rest retrieved from reference TRBV11-2 and TRBJ1-1, is EAGVAQSPRYKIIEKRQSVAFWCNPISGHATLYWYQQILGQGPKLLIQFQNNGVVDDSQLPKDRFSAERLKGVDSTLKIQPAKLEDSAVYLCASSSDRNTEAFFGQGTRLTVV.

The V and J genes are TRBV5-1 and TRBJ2-7; 12 nucleotides agree with TRBD2. The CDR3 has 15 residues. Per germline, CDR1 SGHRS and CDR2 YFSETQ. The trim removed 1 base at V and 4 bases at J, leaving 3 bases unmatched. The CDR3 DNA is TGCGCCAGCAGCTTGTTGGGACTAGCGGGTTACGAGCAGTACTTC. Translated: CASSLLGLAGYEQYF.

The chain links TRBV29-1 to TRBJ2-3; 15 bases match TRBD2. V trimming: 7 bases; J trimming: 2 bases; junction bases outside the gene matches: 7. Germline V gene lookup returns CDR1 SQVTM and CDR2 ANQGSEA. This CDR3 contains 16 residues. The CDR3 DNA reads TGCAGCGCTTGGACTAGCGGGAGGGCCCTCACAGATACGCAGTATTTT. Translated, it gives CSAWTSGRALTDTQYF.

The chain couples TRBV30 to TRBJ2-1; 7 bases line up with TRBD1. The CDR3 extends over 12 amino acids. The V segment lost 5 bases and the J segment 3 bases; nucleotides outside the gene matches: 1. Germline loops: CDR1 GTSNPN, CDR2 SVGIG (reference sequence). The CDR3 nucleotides read TGTGCCTGGGACAGGGACTACAATGAGCAGTTCTTC. Its translation is CAWDRDYNEQFF.

This clone has a handful of counts. The V call is TRBV7-2, the J call TRBJ2-5; TRBD1 is a possible D gene (7 bases). Germline V gene data show CDR1 as SGHTA and CDR2 as FQGNSA. Between the trimmed V and J ends, which lost 2 bases and 7 bases, there was a span of 17 bases. This CDR3 region has 15 residues. Written as DNA, the CDR3 is TGTGCCAGCAGCTTAAATGCAGGGGGGCGCGGGACCCAGTACTTC. Its translation is CASSLNAGGRGTQYF.

A note on this clone: Other nucleotide sequences from this sample produce the same CDR3. V is TRBV9 and J is TRBJ2-1; maybe TRBD1 (6 bases). The CDR3 is made up of 13 amino acids. Trimming stripped 2 bases from V and 7 bases from J, with 10 bases between. Per the germline V gene, CDR1 is SGDLS and CDR2 is YYNGEE. The CDR3 here is CASSVGTSNEQFF. DNA of the CDR3: TGTGCCAGCAGCGTTGGGACATCTAATGAGCAGTTCTTC.

This clone showed up just a few times. This rearrangement joins TRBV6-5 to TRBJ2-3, with D tentatively TRBD2 (6 bases). The CDR3 covers 14 residues. V lost 4 bases and J 0 bases, leaving 8 bases between the germline ends. The germline V gene has CDR1 MNHEY and CDR2 SVGAGI. As DNA, the CDR3 is TGTGCCAGCAGTTTAGGAGGGAGCACAGATACGCAGTATTTT. Encoded protein: CASSLGGSTDTQYF.

The chain is built from TRBV6-1 and TRBJ1-2; D may be TRBD1 (6 bases). Germline CDR1 and CDR2: MNHNS and SASEGT. This CDR3 is 17 amino acids long. The germline V and J ends were trimmed by 3 bases and 4 bases, with 21 bases remaining between them. For the CDR3, the DNA is TGTGCCAGCAGTGACCATGGGACACGGAACGACGGCTATGGCTACACCTTC. It codes for CASSDHGTRNDGYGYTF.

The V gene is TRBV27, the J gene TRBJ2-6; weak D call: TRBD1 (5 bases). Germline lookup yields CDR1 MNHEY and CDR2 SMNVEV (reference sequence). CDR3 length: 14 amino acids. Trimming took 3 bases from V and 2 from J, leaving 5 bases between them. This CDR3 reads CASSFRAGANVLTF. DNA for the CDR3: TGTGCCAGCAGTTTCAGGGCTGGGGCCAACGTCCTGACTTTC.

Only a few counts were recorded for this clone. The rearrangement joins TRBV4-1 to TRBJ2-1, with 11 bases lining up with TRBD2. Per germline, CDR1 MGHRA and CDR2 YSYEKL. The CDR3 is 15 amino acids. After removal of 5 bases from V and 3 bases from J, the junction contained 3 bases not matched to a gene. The CDR3 sequence: CASSRLAGFYNEQFF. The CDR3 DNA follows: TGCGCCAGCAGCAGACTAGCGGGATTCTACAATGAGCAGTTCTTC.

The chain couples TRBV11-2 to TRBJ2-1; the match to TRBD2 covers 9 bases. V gave up 5 bases and J gave up 7 bases; unmatched junction bases: 15. Germline CDR1 is SGHAT and CDR2 is FQNNGV. The CDR3 sequence is 17 residues long. The CDR3 region is CASSRGSLLTSGNEQFF. In DNA form, the CDR3 reads TGTGCCAGCAGCCGAGGGTCCCTACTTACTAGCGGGAATGAGCAGTTCTTC. Full variable domain (missing parts from reference TRBV11-2 and TRBJ2-1): EAGVAQSPRYKIIEKRQSVAFWCNPISGHATLYWYQQILGQGPKLLIQFQNNGVVDDSQLPKDRFSAERLKGVDSTLKIQPAKLEDSAVYLCASSRGSLLTSGNEQFFGPGTRLTVL.

This clone occurred a few times. The V call is TRBV29-1, the J call TRBJ1-3, with D perhaps matching TRBD1 (5 bases). Germline V CDR1 and CDR2: SQVTM, ANQGSEA. The CDR3 covers 14 residues. Trimming removed 6 bases at V and 0 bases at J, with 12 bases between. CDR3 coding DNA: TGCAGCGTAACACGGGGCCTCTCTGGAAACACCATATATTTT. It codes for CSVTRGLSGNTIYF.

In its sample, this clone was seen a few times. The chain employs TRBV28 and TRBJ2-7, with D perhaps matching TRBD2 (6 bases). Germline assignment: CDR1 MDHEN and CDR2 SYDVKM. V lost 10 bases to trimming and J lost 1 base, with 17 bases between them. CDR3 length: 14 residues. CDR3 in amino acids: CAIGPGLSSYEQYF. As DNA, the CDR3 is TGTGCCATCGGACCTGGACTATCGTCCTACGAGCAGTACTTC.

This clone was seen a handful of times. This chain joins TRBV20-1 and TRBJ2-1; D call uncertain. Germline-derived CDR1 and CDR2 are DFQATT and SNEGSKA (reference sequence). The V gene lost 4 bases and the J gene lost 7 bases, with 5 bases spanning the gap. The CDR3 length is 10 residues. CDR3 loop: CSANKNEQFF. For the CDR3, the DNA is TGCAGTGCTAACAAAAATGAGCAGTTCTTC.

This sequence joins TRBV5-1 and TRBJ2-2; D remains unclear. The CDR3 loop spans 13 amino acids. Germline loops: CDR1 SGHRS, CDR2 YFSETQ. Trimming cost V 0 bases and J 4 bases, with 4 bases left between them. The CDR3 here is CASSLGATGELFF. CDR3 in DNA: TGCGCCAGCAGCTTGGGAGCCACCGGGGAGCTGTTTTTT.

The sample holds a few counts of this clone. V and J are TRBV4-3 and TRBJ2-5; TRBD1 matches 11 bases. The V and J ends lost 1 base and 4 bases, in that order; junction bases with no gene match: 5. Germline V gene sequence: CDR1 LGHNA, CDR2 YSLEER. CDR3 length: 16 residues. The chain's CDR3 is CASSQGGQGAGETQYF. The CDR3 DNA sequence: TGCGCCAGCAGCCAAGGAGGACAGGGGGCAGGAGAGACCCAGTACTTC.

The table lists this clone with a few counts. This sequence joins TRBV4-3 and TRBJ1-2; tentatively, D is TRBD1 (6 bases). V was trimmed by 0 bases and J by 8 bases, leaving 13 bases between them. The CDR3 contains 14 residues. Germline values: CDR1 LGHNA, CDR2 YSLEER. The CDR3 DNA is TGCGCCAGCAGCCAAGATAGCAGGGGACGGGGCTACACCTTC. Residues: CASSQDSRGRGYTF.

CDR3 in DNA: TGCGCCAGCAGTCCAGCAGGGTTCGGGCAGTACTTC. As protein: CASSPAGFGQYF. This chain joins TRBV10-1 and TRBJ2-7; D may be TRBD1 (5 bases). The CDR3 length is 12 residues. Germline CDR1 WNHNN, CDR2 SYGVQD (reference sequence). V was shortened by 5 bases and J by 9 bases, with 14 bases between the two germline ends.

The sample holds a few counts of this clone. The chain is built from TRBV6-5 and TRBJ2-7; 10 nucleotides align to TRBD2. This CDR3 is 13 amino acids long. The germline V gene encodes CDR1 MNHEY and CDR2 SVGAGI. Trimming at V came to 5 bases and at J to 4 bases, leaving 2 bases not matched to a gene. Written as DNA, the CDR3 is TGTGCCAGCAGTGAGCGGGAGGGGTACGAGCAGTACTTC. Amino acids: CASSEREGYEQYF.

The gene calls are TRBV9 and TRBJ2-2; 8 nucleotides align to TRBD1. The CDR3 is 15 residues long. V shed 5 bases, J shed 7 bases, and the junction held 10 bases outside the gene matches. Germline V gene data show CDR1 as SGDLS and CDR2 as YYNGEE. The CDR3 loop reads CASSDWTGQGGELFF. Written as DNA, the CDR3 is TGTGCCAGCAGTGATTGGACAGGGCAAGGCGGGGAGCTGTTTTTT. Supplemented by reference TRBV9 and TRBJ2-2, the full variable domain reads DSGVTQTPKHLITATGQRVTLRCSPRSGDLSVYWYQQSLDQGLQFLIQYYNGEERAKGNILERFSAQQFPDLHSELNLSSLELGDSALYFCASSDWTGQGGELFFGEGSRLTVL.

The J gene is TRBJ2-1, the V gene TRBV10-2; weak D call: TRBD1 (6 bases). Germline V gene lookup returns CDR1 WSHSY and CDR2 SAAADI. The V gene lost 3 bases and the J gene lost 10 bases, with 10 bases spanning the gap. CDR3 length: 12 amino acids. CDR3 loop: CASSESDREQFF. Written as DNA, the CDR3 is TGCGCCAGCAGTGAATCGGACAGAGAGCAGTTCTTC.

This clone was seen more than once but under ten times. The V call is TRBV7-8, the J call TRBJ2-5; D uncertain. V lost 2 bases to trimming and J lost 4 bases, with 5 bases between them. CDR3 length: 12 residues. Germline lookup yields CDR1 SGHVS and CDR2 FQNEAQ. The CDR3 nucleotides are TGTGCCAGCAGCTTACGAGGAGAGACCCAGTACTTC. The encoded protein is CASSLRGETQYF. Together with reference TRBV7-8 and TRBJ2-5, the CDR3 gives the full variable domain: GAGVSQSPRYKVAKRGQDVALRCDPISGHVSLFWYQQALGQGPEFLTYFQNEAQLDKSGLPSDRFFAERPEGSVSTLKIQRTQQEDSAVYLCASSLRGETQYFGPGTRLLVL.

Remarks on this clone: At the DNA level, this CDR3 is encoded by other sequences in the same sample as well. CDR3 loop: CASSVTGDEQYF. The CDR3 nucleotides are TGTGCCAGCAGCGTGACAGGGGACGAGCAGTACTTC. The rearrangement links TRBV9 to TRBJ2-7; TRBD1 agrees at 8 bases. The V segment lost 2 bases and the J segment 5 bases; nucleotides outside the gene matches: 0. The CDR3 length is 12 residues. Germline CDR1 SGDLS, CDR2 YYNGEE.